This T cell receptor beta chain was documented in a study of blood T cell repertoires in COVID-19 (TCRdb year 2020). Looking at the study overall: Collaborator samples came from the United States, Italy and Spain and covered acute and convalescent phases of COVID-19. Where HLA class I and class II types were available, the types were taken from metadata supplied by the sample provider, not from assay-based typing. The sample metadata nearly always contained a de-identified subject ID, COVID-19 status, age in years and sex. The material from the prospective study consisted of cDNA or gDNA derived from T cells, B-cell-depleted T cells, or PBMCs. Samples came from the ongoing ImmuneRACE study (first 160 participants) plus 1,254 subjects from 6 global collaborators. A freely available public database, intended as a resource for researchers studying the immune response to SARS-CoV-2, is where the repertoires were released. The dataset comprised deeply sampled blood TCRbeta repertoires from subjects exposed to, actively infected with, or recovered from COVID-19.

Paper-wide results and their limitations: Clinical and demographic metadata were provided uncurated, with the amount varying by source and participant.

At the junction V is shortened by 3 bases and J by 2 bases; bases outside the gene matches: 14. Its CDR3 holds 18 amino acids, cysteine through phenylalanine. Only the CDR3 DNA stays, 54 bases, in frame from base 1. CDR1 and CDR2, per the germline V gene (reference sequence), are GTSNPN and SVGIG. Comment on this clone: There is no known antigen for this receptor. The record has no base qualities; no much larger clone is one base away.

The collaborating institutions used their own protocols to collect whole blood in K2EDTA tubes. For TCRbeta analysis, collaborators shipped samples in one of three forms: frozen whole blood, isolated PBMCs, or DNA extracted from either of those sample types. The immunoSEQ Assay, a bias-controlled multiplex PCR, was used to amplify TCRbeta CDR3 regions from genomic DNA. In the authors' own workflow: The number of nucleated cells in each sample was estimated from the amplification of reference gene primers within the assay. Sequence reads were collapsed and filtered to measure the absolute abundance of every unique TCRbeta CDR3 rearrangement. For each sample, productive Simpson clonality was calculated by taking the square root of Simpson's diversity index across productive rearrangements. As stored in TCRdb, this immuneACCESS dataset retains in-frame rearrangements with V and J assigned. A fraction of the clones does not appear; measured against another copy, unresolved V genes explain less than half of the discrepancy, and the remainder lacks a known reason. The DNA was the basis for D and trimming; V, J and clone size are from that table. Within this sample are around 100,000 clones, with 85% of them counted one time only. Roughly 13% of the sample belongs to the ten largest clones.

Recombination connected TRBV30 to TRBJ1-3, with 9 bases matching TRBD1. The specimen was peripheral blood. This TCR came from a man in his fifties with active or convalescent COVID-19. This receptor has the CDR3 CAWSPTRGGDRAGNTIYF. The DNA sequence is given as TGTGCCTGGAGCCCTACCCGGGGCGGGGACAGGGCTGGAAACACCATATATTTT.